This TCR beta chain was observed in a study of blood T cell repertoires in COVID-19. Study at large: Acute and convalescent COVID-19 samples came from the United States, Italy and Spain. In each case, the material was cDNA or gDNA derived from T cells, B-cell-depleted T cells, or PBMCs.

Looked up from germline, CDR1 is SQVTM and CDR2 is ANQGSEA. V lost 3 bases and J lost 3; bases outside the gene matches: 1. This CDR3 has 14 residues. This clone was detected a few times. Under the authors' procedure: Quantification of nucleated cells was approximated via reference gene primer amplification. Clones were sequenced by immunoSEQ multiplex PCR, and TCRdb holds only the in-frame ones, with some missing. Clonal size and the V and J genes are those of that table, whereas D and trimming came from the DNA. The table includes around 140,000 clones, 81% detected once. The gene calls are TRBV29-1 and TRBJ2-6, with 8 positions matching TRBD2. The origin of this receptor is a human donor in a cohort sampled during active COVID-19. Sequenced material: peripheral blood. The CDR3 sequence is CSVEAGGGANVLTF. The CDR3 nucleotides are TGCAGCGTTGAGGCGGGGGGTGGGGCCAACGTCCTGACTTTC.